The clone carrying this T cell receptor beta chain was seen only a few times. The assay was immunoSEQ multiplex PCR, and TCRdb's table has in-frame clones only and misses some. The repertoire holds 120,000 to 150,000 clones, roughly 82% seen once, with 7.2% in the top ten. The data belong to a study of blood T cell repertoires in COVID-19. Overall study context: Both acute and convalescent COVID-19 samples were obtained from the United States, Italy and Spain. PBMCs, B-cell-depleted T cells, or T cells were the source of the cDNA or gDNA that made up the material.

The V gene lost 8 bases and the J gene lost 3 bases, with 17 bases spanning the gap. The CDR3 has 14 amino acids. The germline gives CDR1 SGHTA, CDR2 FQGTGA. Sequencing was performed on peripheral blood. The chain employs TRBV7-3 and TRBJ2-7; tentatively, D is TRBD2 (7 bases). The sequence was collected from a woman between 45 and 65 years old in a cohort sampled during active or convalescent COVID-19. The CDR3 loop is CASSEGGSGYEQYF. The CDR3 nucleotides read TGTGCCAGCTCCGAGGGGGGGTCCGGCTACGAGCAGTACTTC.